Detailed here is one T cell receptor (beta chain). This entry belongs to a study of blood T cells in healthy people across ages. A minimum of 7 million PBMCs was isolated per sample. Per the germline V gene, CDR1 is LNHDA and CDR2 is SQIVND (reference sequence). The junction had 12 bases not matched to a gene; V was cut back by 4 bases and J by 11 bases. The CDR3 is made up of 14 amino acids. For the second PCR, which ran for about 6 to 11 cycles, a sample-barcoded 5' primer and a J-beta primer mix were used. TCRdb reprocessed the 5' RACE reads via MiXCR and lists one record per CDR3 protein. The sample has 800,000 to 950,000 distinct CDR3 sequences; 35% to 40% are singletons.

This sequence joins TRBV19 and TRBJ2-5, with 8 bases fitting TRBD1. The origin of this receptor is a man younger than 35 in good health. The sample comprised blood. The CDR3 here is CASSTRTGPYDQYF. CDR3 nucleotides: TGTGCCAGTAGTACCCGGACAGGGCCCTACGATCAGTACTTC.